This T cell receptor (beta chain) was sequenced in a study of monozygotic twins with inflammatory bowel disease. Notes on the study in general: Fewer shared clonotypes with others were found in IBD patients than in healthy twins, especially with disease activity.

This CDR3 has 11 amino acids. Per the germline V gene, CDR1 is SGHNT and CDR2 is YENEEA. Every TCR library used approximately 3,200 ng of total RNA. UMIs bearing a 6-nucleotide sample barcode were added through template switching. For each CDR3 protein, TCRdb gives one entry from its re-call of the 5' RACE reads, without DNA. The sample table includes some 450,000 distinct CDR3 sequences. Comment on this clonotype: The antigen is undetermined.

This chain links TRBV11-3 with TRBJ2-6. This TCR was recovered from a human donor with ulcerative colitis or Crohn's disease, or a healthy co-twin of an affected twin (not recorded which). The sequencing input was blood. This CDR3 reads CASSLTHVLTF.